This T cell receptor beta chain is drawn from a study of blood T cells in healthy people across ages. Overall study results and limits: Roughly linear declines in TCR beta diversity per million T cells occurred with age. In the absence of known donor CMV status, changes in expanded clonotypes were possibly confounded.

The table lists this clonotype with a few counts. The target antigen is unknown. Trimming cost V 5 bases and J 2 bases, with 12 bases left between them. Germline values: CDR1 WSHSY, CDR2 SAAADI. There are 14 residues in the CDR3. The use of a sample-barcoded 5' primer and a J-beta primer mix characterized a second PCR of roughly 6 to 11 cycles. Through a template-switch adaptor with 12 random nucleotides, each cDNA molecule received a tag. Using its own MiXCR run on the 5' RACE reads, TCRdb lists one record per CDR3 protein. Counted here are hundreds of thousands of distinct CDR3 sequences, roughly 53% occurring once; the ten biggest clones make up approximately 37%.

The V call is TRBV10-2, the J call TRBJ2-5, with D maybe TRBD2 (6 bases). Material for sequencing was blood. This clonotype was sampled from a man between 60 and 75 years old in good health. The CDR3, as DNA: TGCGCCAGCAGTCCACTAGCAGCACAAGAGACCCAGTACTTC. Translation gives CASSPLAAQETQYF.